Shown below are 17 T cell receptor beta chains from a single sample sequenced in a study of blood T cell repertoires in COVID-19. TCRdb's table, derived via immunoSEQ multiplex PCR, lists solely in-frame clones and lacks some. The repertoire holds about 260,000 clones, with approximately 85% as singletons. The specimen was PBMCs or T cells enriched from blood (not recorded which). The source of these receptors is a woman aged 45-65 years who had recovered from COVID-19.

This clone was observed a single time. The chain recombines TRBV19 with TRBJ2-5; TRBD2 agrees at 14 bases. This CDR3 contains 17 residues. Unmatched junction bases numbered 10, after V lost 6 bases and J lost 4 bases. Germline CDR1 and CDR2: LNHDA and SQIVND (reference sequence). CDR3 loop: CASSRRAGTSGGETQYF. The CDR3 nucleotides read TGTGCCAGTAGCCGAAGAGCCGGGACTAGCGGGGGAGAGACCCAGTACTTC.

The chain has TRBV19 and TRBJ2-5, with D possibly being TRBD1 (6 bases). In germline, CDR1 is LNHDA, CDR2 SQIVND (reference sequence). V was clipped by 8 bases and J by 0 bases, with 13 bases between them. The CDR3 has 14 amino acids. The CDR3 nucleotides are TGTGCCAGTCAGGGGACGGCCTACCAAGAGACCCAGTACTTC. Translating it yields CASQGTAYQETQYF.

V gene TRBV18 combines with J gene TRBJ2-5, with 13 nucleotides matching TRBD2. V was clipped by 3 bases and J by 3 bases; unmatched bases: 1. The germline CDR1 and CDR2 sequences are KGHSH and LQKENI. This CDR3 is 15 amino acids long. CDR3 loop: CASSPTSGREETQYF. The CDR3 nucleotides are TGTGCCAGCTCACCTACTAGCGGGAGGGAAGAGACCCAGTACTTC.

The chain employs TRBV4-1 and TRBJ1-2; D is unresolved. V lost 0 bases, J lost 0 bases, and 26 bases lay in between. The CDR3 sequence is 21 residues long. The germline CDR1 and CDR2 sequences are MGHRA and YSYEKL. The CDR3 reads CASSQDPMAMWGGRPNYGYTF. The CDR3 DNA reads as TGCGCCAGCAGCCAAGACCCGATGGCGATGTGGGGAGGGAGACCTAACTATGGCTACACCTTC.

This clone was seen just once. The chain links TRBV6-5 to TRBJ2-7; 8 bases are a match to TRBD2. The germline V gene encodes CDR1 MNHEY and CDR2 SVGAGI. This CDR3 has 15 residues. The J segment lost 9 bases and the V segment lost 10 bases, leaving 20 bases of the junction unmatched. The CDR3: CAILFGTSGTLRQYF. As DNA, the CDR3 is TGTGCCATTCTTTTCGGAACTAGCGGAACCCTACGGCAGTACTTC.

The chain combines TRBV9 with TRBJ2-2; D unclear. Germline V gene sequence: CDR1 SGDLS, CDR2 YYNGEE. CDR3 length: 14 residues. V was clipped by 0 bases and J by 1 base, with 4 bases between them. Here the CDR3 reads CASSVAGNTGELFF. The CDR3 DNA sequence: TGTGCCAGCAGCGTAGCAGGGAACACCGGGGAGCTGTTTTTT.

The chain has TRBV4-3 and TRBJ1-2; D is perhaps TRBD1 (6 bases). V was pared by 1 base and J by 0 bases, with 9 bases between. Germline V gene lookup returns CDR1 LGHNA and CDR2 YSLEER. CDR3 length: 15 residues. CDR3 DNA sequence: TGCGCCAGCAGCCAAGTTGCAGGGGCTAACTATGGCTACACCTTC. It specifies CASSQVAGANYGYTF.

This clone turned up a few times. The chain employs TRBV10-1 and TRBJ1-3; no reliable D call. CDR1 WNHNN and CDR2 SYGVQD come from the germline V gene (reference sequence). V gave up 0 bases and J gave up 0 bases, with 6 bases separating them. This CDR3 has 15 residues. The CDR3 here is CASSESSSSGNTIYF. For the CDR3, the DNA is TGCGCCAGCAGTGAGTCGAGTAGCTCTGGAAACACCATATATTTT.

For the CDR3, the DNA is TGTGCCAGCAGCTCCCTCACAGATACGCAGTATTTT. Translated, it gives CASSSLTDTQYF. This chain uses TRBV11-3 with TRBJ2-3; no firm D call. Germline V gives CDR1 SGHNT, CDR2 YENEEA. The ends were cut back, 4 bases at V and 2 bases at J, with 4 bases in the middle. The CDR3 runs 12 residues.

The rearrangement links TRBV28 to TRBJ2-1; the D gene is possibly TRBD2 (5 bases). The CDR3 loop spans 12 amino acids. V was trimmed by 1 base and J by 7 bases, leaving 5 bases between them. The V gene's germline CDR1 is MDHEN and CDR2 SYDVKM. The CDR3 DNA sequence: TGTGCCAGCAGTTTATCGGGGAATGAGCAGTTCTTC. It codes for CASSLSGNEQFF.

The V call is TRBV2, the J call TRBJ2-2, with a possible D match to TRBD1 (5 bases). Germline V gene sequence: CDR1 SNHLY, CDR2 FYNNEI. The length of the CDR3 is 15 residues. Trimming removed 3 bases at V and 4 bases at J, with 12 bases between. Written as DNA, the CDR3 is TGTGCCAGCAGTGACGGGTTAAGGGGCACCGGGGAGCTGTTTTTT. This codes for CASSDGLRGTGELFF. Looking up the rest from reference TRBV2 and TRBJ2-2 gives the full variable domain: EPEVTQTPSHQVTQMGQEVILRCVPISNHLYFYWYRQILGQKVEFLVSFYNNEISEKSEIFDDQFSVERPDGSNFTLKIRSTKLEDSAMYFCASSDGLRGTGELFFGEGSRLTVL.

The gene calls are TRBV5-8 and TRBJ1-5; TRBD1 might be the D (6 bases). Germline CDR1 and CDR2: SGHTS and YDEGEE. The CDR3 loop spans 16 amino acids. V lost 4 bases, J lost 5 bases, and 19 bases lay in between. This CDR3 is CASSLKRTGSDQPQHF. CDR3 coding DNA: TGTGCCAGCAGCCTCAAGAGAACAGGGTCCGATCAGCCCCAGCATTTT.

The rearrangement uses TRBV2 and TRBJ1-5, with 7 bases matching TRBD1. Germline CDR1 SNHLY, CDR2 FYNNEI. The CDR3 covers 11 residues. Trimming took 10 bases from V and 7 from J; bases not matched to a gene: 4. The CDR3 reads CANRGEQPQHF. The CDR3 DNA reads as TGTGCCAACAGGGGCGAGCAGCCCCAGCATTTT.

This clone was observed a handful of times. The rearrangement links TRBV7-8 to TRBJ1-1, with a possible D match to TRBD1 (6 bases). Germline CDR1 reads SGHVS; CDR2 reads FQNEAQ. V was shortened by 6 bases and J by 8 bases, with 16 bases between the two germline ends. The CDR3 is 13 amino acids. The CDR3: CASRERTDQEAFF. The CDR3 DNA reads as TGTGCCAGCAGGGAGCGGACAGACCAAGAAGCTTTCTTT.

The chain is built from TRBV2 and TRBJ2-7; 15 nucleotides match TRBD2. The CDR3 consists of 14 residues. The J segment lost 2 bases and the V segment lost 8 bases, leaving 1 base of the junction unmatched. Germline values: CDR1 SNHLY, CDR2 FYNNEI. The CDR3 DNA sequence: TGTGCCAGCGGACTAGCGGGGGGGCCCTACGAGCAGTACTTC. Its translation: CASGLAGGPYEQYF.

The rearrangement links TRBV2 to TRBJ2-7; TRBD1 agrees at 9 bases. Losses at the gene ends were 8 bases for V and 6 bases for J; bases not matched to a gene: 8. This CDR3 region has 13 residues. Germline-derived CDR1 and CDR2 are SNHLY and FYNNEI. The CDR3 nucleotides are TGTGCCAGCTCCGGGACAGGGAGCTCCGAGCAGTACTTC. Amino acid sequence: CASSGTGSSEQYF.

This clone was seen once. The chain recombines TRBV9 with TRBJ1-1; D not certain. The CDR3 length is 12 residues. Deletions cut 3 bases from V and 7 bases from J, with 10 bases between. Germline loops: CDR1 SGDLS, CDR2 YYNGEE. CDR3 in DNA: TGTGCCAGCAGCGCCTACGACAATGAAGCTTTCTTT. The encoded protein is CASSAYDNEAFF.